This record covers a single T cell receptor (beta chain). Relative to the germline gene, one junction end is altered; a read error may explain this. CDR1 and CDR2 from the germline V gene are SGHVS and FQNEAQ. The CDR3 consists of 12 residues. The sample is drawn from a study of tumor-infiltrating lymphocytes in oesophageal squamous cell carcinoma. Each CDR3 protein is one row after TCRdb ran MiXCR on the PCR reads. This sample yields 8,000 to 11,000 distinct CDR3 sequences, of which 63% are seen a single time; around 27% belongs to the top ten. The chain has TRBV7-8 and TRBJ2-7; 9 nucleotides align to TRBD2. Sequenced material: esophageal tumor tissue. The sequence came from a female donor with esophageal squamous cell carcinoma. The CDR3 here is CASSIAGDEQYF. CDR3 bases: TGTGCCAGCAGCATAGCGGGAGACGAGCAGTACTTC.